Following are 27 T cell receptor beta chains from one sample sequenced in a study of post-analysis software for immune sequencing data. The TCR beta cDNA libraries carried unique molecular identifiers. Each CDR3 protein gets one entry after TCRdb re-called the PCR reads with MiXCR. The data show 450,000 or so distinct CDR3 sequences, over 35% seen once. Points from the study as a whole: Roughly 5 TRBV segments, TRBV5-6, TRBV5-1 and TRBV20-1 among them, were found more frequent in patients than controls.

Their recognized antigens are unknown. Sequencing used blood. These receptor sequences come from a girl aged 10 to 17 with multiple sclerosis.

The chain recombines TRBV29-1 with TRBJ2-5, with 11 bases that match TRBD2. Germline CDR1 reads SQVTM; CDR2 reads ANQGSEA. The CDR3 consists of 13 residues. With V trimmed by 7 bases and J by 5 bases, 6 bases remained unmatched. The CDR3 spells CSARSGRVETQYF. CDR3 nucleotides: TGCAGCGCCCGTAGCGGGAGGGTCGAGACCCAGTACTTC.

In its sample, this clonotype was seen a few times. V is TRBV20-1 and J is TRBJ2-4; the D is unclear. The DNA end is more similar to TRBJ2-7, so the J call may be wrong. Germline V gene lookup returns CDR1 DFQATT and CDR2 SNEGSKA (reference sequence). CDR3 length: 14 amino acids. The CDR3 reads CSARQRGVDREQYF. CDR3 nucleotides: TGCAGTGCTAGGCAGCGAGGAGTGGATCGCGAGCAGTACTTC.

V and J are TRBV4-1 and TRBJ2-7, with TRBD1 as a possible D gene (5 bases). Germline V gives CDR1 MGHRA, CDR2 YSYEKL. The CDR3 contains 15 residues. V dropped 4 bases and J dropped 0 bases, with 13 bases sitting between them. Here the CDR3 DNA reads TGCGCCAGCAGCCTACGGACAACCCTCTCCTACGAGCAGTACTTC. Translated, it gives CASSLRTTLSYEQYF.

Here the CDR3 DNA reads TGTGCCAGCAGTGAAGATAGCGGGACCTACAATGAGCAGTTCTTC. Encoded protein: CASSEDSGTYNEQFF. The genes are TRBV6-1 and TRBJ2-1; the match to TRBD2 covers 8 bases. The CDR3 is 15 amino acids. V lost 1 base and J lost 2; bases outside the gene matches: 1. Germline V gives CDR1 MNHNS, CDR2 SASEGT.

The chain recombines TRBV7-6 with TRBJ2-1; 7 nucleotides match TRBD2. This CDR3 contains 17 residues. Germline V gene lookup returns CDR1 SGHVS and CDR2 FNYEAQ. V was pared by 1 base and J by 9 bases, with 15 bases of the junction left unmatched. The CDR3 DNA is TGTGCCAGCAGCTTAGAGGGTGGGAGGGGCTATTTAGGTGAGCAGTTCTTC. Translation gives CASSLEGGRGYLGEQFF.

This clonotype occurred a few times. This chain connects TRBV6-2 or TRBV6-3 to TRBJ2-1; no clear D gene. The length of the CDR3 is 14 residues. The V end was cut by 4 bases, the J end by 1 base, with 8 bases between. CDR1 is MNHEY and CDR2 is SVGEGT in the germline V gene. CDR3 sequence (DNA): TGTGCCAGCAGTTTCGAGTTTTCCTACAATGAGCAGTTCTTC. The encoded protein is CASSFEFSYNEQFF.

The gene calls are TRBV29-1 and TRBJ1-2; D remains unclear. V lost 4 bases, J lost 11 bases, and 5 bases lay in between. The germline V gene encodes CDR1 SQVTM and CDR2 ANQGSEA. CDR3 size: 8 residues. CDR3 DNA: TGCAGCGTTGGGGGATACACCTTC. Its translation is CSVGGYTF.

The chain has TRBV10-3 and TRBJ2-3; weak D call: TRBD2 (6 bases). Between the trimmed V and J ends, which lost 6 bases and 0 bases, there was a span of 13 bases. In germline, CDR1 is ENHRY, CDR2 SYGVKD. CDR3 length: 15 amino acids. Written as DNA, the CDR3 is TGTGCCATCAGGGGGACTCGAACTAGCACAGATACGCAGTATTTT. Translating it yields CAIRGTRTSTDTQYF.

The chain combines TRBV21-1 with TRBJ2-1; TRBD2 is taken as the D call from the table, unchecked against the DNA. TRBV21-1 represents a pseudogene. This CDR3 has 17 residues. The CDR3, as DNA: TGTGCCAGTAGTTGGGACTTGACACATGACAGCATCAATGAGCAGTTCTTC. This codes for CASSWDLTHDSINEQFF.

The genes are TRBV29-1 and TRBJ2-1; TRBD1 matches at 12 bases. CDR1 and CDR2 from the germline V gene are SQVTM and ANQGSEA. This CDR3 is built from 14 residues. V shed 3 bases, J shed 9 bases, and the junction held 6 bases outside the gene matches. The CDR3 here is CSVDRDRGLGEQFF. The CDR3 DNA follows: TGCAGCGTTGACCGGGACAGGGGGCTCGGTGAGCAGTTCTTC.

The J gene is TRBJ2-4, the V gene TRBV6-5; TRBD2 agrees at 7 bases. The CDR3 length is 15 residues. Trimming took 5 bases from V and 2 from J; bases not matched to a gene: 6. In germline, CDR1 is MNHEY, CDR2 SVGAGI. This CDR3 reads CASSTAGVTKNIQYF. In DNA form, the CDR3 reads TGTGCCAGCAGTACTGCGGGGGTAACCAAAAACATTCAGTACTTC.

The chain carries TRBV12-3 or TRBV12-4 and TRBJ1-1; D is unclear. This CDR3 is built from 14 residues. Trimming left V 6 bases short and J 0 bases short, with 11 bases between. The CDR3 sequence: CASRMGSMNTEAFF. The CDR3 bases are TGTGCCAGCAGGATGGGTAGTATGAACACTGAAGCTTTCTTT.

This clonotype has just a few counts. The V call is TRBV15, the J call TRBJ1-2; D might be TRBD1 (5 bases). The CDR3 contains 16 residues. Trimming stripped 3 bases from V and 2 bases from J, with 16 bases between. Germline V gene lookup returns CDR1 LNHNV and CDR2 YYDKDF (reference sequence). CDR3 residues: CATSRHRSDSNYGYTF. The DNA for the CDR3 is TGTGCCACCAGCAGGCACCGGTCTGACAGCAACTATGGCTACACCTTC.

This chain links TRBV4-1 with TRBJ2-3, with 13 positions matching TRBD2. CDR3 length: 19 amino acids. Trimming cost V 2 bases and J 4 bases; bases outside gene matches: 12. CDR1 MGHRA and CDR2 YSYEKL come from the germline V gene. The CDR3 coding sequence is TGCGCCAGCAGCCAACCGAAAAGGACTAGCGGGAGTATTCCAGATACGCAGTATTTT. This gives the protein CASSQPKRTSGSIPDTQYF.

This clonotype was detected only a few times. The rearrangement links TRBV10-2 to TRBJ2-7; D call uncertain. The germline V gene has CDR1 WSHSY and CDR2 SAAADI. Trimming took 7 bases from V and 10 from J, leaving 14 bases between them. The CDR3 spans 11 residues. This chain's CDR3 is CASTNLEYQYF. The CDR3 bases are TGCGCCAGCACCAACCTCGAGTATCAGTACTTC.

This chain uses TRBV7-9 with TRBJ2-2; 7 positions agree with TRBD2. The CDR3 loop spans 15 amino acids. V was clipped by 5 bases and J by 2 bases; unmatched bases: 5. In germline, CDR1 is SEHNR, CDR2 FQNEAQ (reference sequence). In DNA form, the CDR3 reads TGTGCCAGCAGCGCCCCGGGGGGTAACACCGGGGAGCTGTTTTTT. Its protein product is CASSAPGGNTGELFF.

V and J are TRBV10-3 and TRBJ2-1, with no clear D. This CDR3 is built from 11 residues. The germline CDR1 and CDR2 sequences are ENHRY and SYGVKD. With 5 bases removed from V and 7 bases from J, the gap between germline ends came to 6 bases. CDR3 nucleotide sequence: TGTGCCATCAGTTTCAGAAATGAGCAGTTCTTC. It translates to CAISFRNEQFF.

This clonotype showed up just a few times. J is TRBJ1-2 and V is TRBV4-3; 8 bases match TRBD1. The germline V gene encodes CDR1 LGHNA and CDR2 YSLEER. CDR3 length: 14 residues. The ends lost 0 bases at V and 11 bases at J; junction bases unmatched: 8. CDR3: CASSQDLRTGWYTF. The CDR3 DNA sequence: TGCGCCAGCAGCCAAGATCTTCGGACAGGGTGGTACACCTTC.

This clonotype was recorded once. The chain joins TRBV28 to TRBJ2-5; 8 bases line up with TRBD2. The CDR3 totals 15 residues. Unmatched junction bases numbered 9, after V lost 7 bases and J lost 2 bases. CDR1 is MDHEN, CDR2 SYDVKM, per germline. CDR3 amino acids: CASTTAGVGQETQYF. In nucleotides, the CDR3 is TGTGCCAGCACAACAGCGGGAGTTGGACAAGAGACCCAGTACTTC.

J is TRBJ2-5 and V is TRBV6-1, with TRBD2 as a possible D gene (6 bases). Germline CDR1 and CDR2: MNHNS and SASEGT. The CDR3 has 13 amino acids. Trimming left V 5 bases short and J 7 bases short, with 14 bases between. The CDR3 DNA follows: TGTGCCAGCAGTCGAGCGAGGGGAGGGACCCAGTACTTC. Translating it yields CASSRARGGTQYF.

This clonotype showed up just once. The J gene is TRBJ1-2, the V gene TRBV5-1; tentatively, D is TRBD1 (5 bases). V was clipped by 0 bases and J by 9 bases, with 18 bases between them. The CDR3 is made up of 15 amino acids. The germline gives CDR1 SGHRS, CDR2 YFSETQ. CDR3 region: CASSLAERGAASYTF. The CDR3 nucleotides read TGCGCCAGCAGCTTGGCCGAAAGGGGAGCGGCAAGCTACACCTTC.

Here the CDR3 reads CSVTSGFTYEQYF. The DNA of the CDR3 is TGCAGTGTCACTAGCGGGTTCACCTACGAGCAGTACTTC. The V and J genes are TRBV20-1 and TRBJ2-7, with TRBD2 matching 9 bases. With 7 bases clipped from V and 2 bases from J, the junction kept 6 bases outside the gene matches. CDR3 size: 13 residues. CDR1 is DFQATT and CDR2 is SNEGSKA in the germline V gene (reference sequence).

Details on this clonotype: A much larger clone is a single base away; this may be a read error. The chain links TRBV4-2 to TRBJ2-1; TRBD2 agrees at 11 bases. Unmatched junction bases numbered 0, after V lost 0 bases and J lost 2 bases. The germline V gene has CDR1 LGHNA and CDR2 YNFKEQ. The CDR3 totals 16 residues. The CDR3: CASSQELAGAYNEQFF. The CDR3 coding sequence is TGTGCCAGCAGCCAAGAACTAGCGGGAGCCTACAATGAGCAGTTCTTC.

J is TRBJ2-1 and V is TRBV12-5; 12 bases are a match to TRBD2. CDR1 and CDR2 from the germline V gene are LGHNT and FRNRAP. The V gene end was trimmed by 1 base and the J gene end by 7 bases; junction bases not matched to a gene: 5. The CDR3 totals 16 residues. CDR3 sequence: CASGLGLAGVDNEQFF. The CDR3 bases are TGTGCTAGTGGTTTGGGACTAGCGGGAGTAGATAATGAGCAGTTCTTC. The full variable domain, with the rest looked up from reference TRBV12-5 and TRBJ2-1, is DARVTQTPRHKVTEMGQEVTMRCQPILGHNTVFWYRQTMMQGLELLAYFRNRAPLDDSGMPKDRFSAEMPDATLATLKIQPSEPRDSAVYFCASGLGLAGVDNEQFFGPGTRLTVL.

The rearrangement joins TRBV20-1 to TRBJ2-5, with D possibly matching TRBD1 (6 bases). CDR1 is DFQATT, CDR2 SNEGSKA, per germline (reference sequence). CDR3 length: 13 amino acids. V dropped 1 base and J dropped 5 bases, with 11 bases sitting between them. DNA for the CDR3: TGCAGTGCTAGAGGCTCAAGGGGGGAGACCCAGTACTTC. It is translated as CSARGSRGETQYF.

The gene calls are TRBV7-9 and TRBJ2-5; a weak D match, TRBD2 (6 bases). This CDR3 spans 16 amino acids. V shed 3 bases and J shed 5 bases, with 19 bases lying between them. CDR1 is SEHNR, CDR2 FQNEAQ, per germline (reference sequence). The CDR3 spells CASSFIPGLAHETQYF. The CDR3 bases are TGTGCCAGCAGCTTCATTCCGGGACTGGCTCACGAGACCCAGTACTTC.

This clonotype was counted only a few times. The chain has TRBV28 and TRBJ2-7; 12 positions match TRBD2. V was clipped by 6 bases and J by 0 bases; unmatched bases: 15. The CDR3 sequence is 19 residues long. The germline V gene encodes CDR1 MDHEN and CDR2 SYDVKM. CDR3 amino acids: CASSLPLRLAGALSYEQYF. DNA of the CDR3: TGTGCCAGCAGCCTACCTTTGCGACTAGCGGGAGCGCTCTCCTACGAGCAGTACTTC. Full variable domain (rest looked up from reference TRBV28 and TRBJ2-7): DVKVTQSSRYLVKRTGEKVFLECVQDMDHENMFWYRQDPGLGLRLIYFSYDVKMKEKGDIPEGYSVSREKKERFSLILESASTNQTSMYLCASSLPLRLAGALSYEQYFGPGTRLTVT.